This is a list of T cell receptor beta chains from one sample in a study of CD8 T cells in ankylosing spondylitis. MiXCR was run by TCRdb on the 5' RACE reads, yielding one entry per CDR3 protein. The repertoire holds a few hundred thousand distinct CDR3 sequences, with about 10% as singletons. Input material: blood, either unsorted or a sorted T cell fraction (not recorded which). These receptors were taken from a male donor with ankylosing spondylitis or in good health (not recorded which). CDR3s include the opening cysteine and the closing phenylalanine or tryptophan. Each record gives: J gene, D gene, clone size, V gene, CDR3 protein, CDR3 DNA. The D gene is left open where the match is weak. Size is omitted from some rows. Given values are once, few, many or a class for expanded clones.

TRBJ1-1 | . | few | TRBV13 | CASSLKGRGATEAFF | TGTGCCAGCAGCTTAAAAGGGAGGGGCGCCACTGAAGCTTTCTTT
TRBJ1-2 | . | . | TRBV15 | CATSRPFFPPLTF | TGTGCCACCAGCAGGCCCTTTTTCCCTCCGCTCACCTTC
TRBJ2-5 | . | . | TRBV12-3/TRBV12-4 | CASSSTSLAETQYF | TGTGCCAGCAGTTCTACCTCTCTAGCAGAGACCCAGTACTTC
TRBJ2-3 | TRBD2 | many | TRBV5-1 | CASSLTSGGTADTQYF | TGCGCCAGCAGCTTGACTAGCGGGGGGACCGCAGATACGCAGTATTTT
TRBJ2-1 | TRBD2 | many | TRBV7-2 | CASSPRTGGEQFF | TGTGCCAGCAGCCCCCGCACGGGGGGAGAGCAGTTCTTC
TRBJ2-4 | . | many | TRBV7-7 | CASSSGLGNIQYF | TGTGCTAGCAGCTCTGGACTGGGAAACATTCAGTACTTC
TRBJ2-7 | TRBD2 | . | TRBV7-9 | CAGGLAGTYEQYF | TGTGCCGGGGGACTAGCGGGGACCTACGAGCAGTACTTC
TRBJ2-2 | . | . | TRBV27 | CASRLMALQGRTQFNTGELFF | TGTGCCAGCAGGCTTATGGCTTTACAGGGTCGGACCCAATTTAACACCGGGGAGCTGTTTTTT
TRBJ1-5 | TRBD1 | few | TRBV12-3/TRBV12-4 | CASSWGDSQPQHF | TGTGCCAGCAGTTGGGGGGACAGTCAGCCCCAGCATTTT
TRBJ1-5 | TRBD1 | . | TRBV19 | CASSFIQGAGQPQHF | TGTGCCAGTAGTTTTATACAGGGGGCAGGTCAGCCCCAGCATTTT
TRBJ2-4 | . | . | TRBV29-1 | CSVDWDEVGSIQYF | TGCAGCGTTGATTGGGACGAGGTGGGAAGCATTCAGTACTTC
TRBJ2-6 | TRBD2 | few | TRBV11-2 | CASSRGLAGGSSGANVLSF | TGTGCCAGCAGCCGGGGTTTGGCGGGGGGGTCATCTGGGGCCAACGTCCTGTCTTTC
TRBJ2-1 | . | many | TRBV7-9 | CASSLGGENPYEQFF | TGTGCCAGCAGCTTAGGCGGGGAAAATCCCTATGAGCAGTTCTTC
TRBJ2-3 | . | . | TRBV3-1 | CASSPDTQSATDTQYF | TGTGCCAGCAGCCCAGACACGCAATCTGCCACAGATACGCAGTATTTT
TRBJ2-2 | TRBD1 | . | TRBV5-1 | CASSLTTGAGTGELFF | TGCGCCAGCAGCCTGACGACAGGGGCGGGCACCGGGGAGCTGTTTTTT
TRBJ1-4 | TRBD1 | many | TRBV7-2 | CASSRTGTTNEKLFF | TGTGCCAGCAGCCGGACAGGGACCACTAATGAAAAACTGTTTTTT